One sample yielded the 30 T cell receptor beta chains listed below, sequenced in a study of T-cell memory formation after mild COVID-19. TCRdb analysed the 5' RACE reads with MiXCR anew, one entry per CDR3 protein. This sample yields 530,000 or so distinct CDR3 sequences, of which 15% to 20% are seen a single time; less than 10% belongs to the top ten. Specimen: PBMCs or a T cell subset sorted from them (not recorded which). These receptors originate from an adult woman who had mild COVID-19 (a few samples of this study predate the infection). Cell type and time point are not known.

This clonotype was observed a few times. The rearrangement links TRBV7-6 to TRBJ1-2; a possible D gene is TRBD1 (6 bases). Germline V gives CDR1 SGHVS, CDR2 FNYEAQ. CDR3 size: 13 residues. V was clipped by 5 bases and J by 6 bases, with 13 bases between them. CDR3 DNA sequence: TGTGCCAGCAGCCTAGGGGGGTCGAATGGCTACACCTTC. Amino acids: CASSLGGSNGYTF.

The gene calls are TRBV25-1 and TRBJ2-2; 10 bases are a match to TRBD2. Germline V gives CDR1 MGHDK, CDR2 SYGVNS. The CDR3 is 16 amino acids. Trimming removed 7 bases from V and 5 bases from J; junction bases left unmatched: 10. The CDR3 spells CASTPASGGATGELFF. The CDR3 DNA follows: TGTGCCAGCACCCCGGCAAGCGGGGGGGCGACCGGGGAGCTGTTTTTT.

This clonotype has just a few counts. This sequence joins TRBV20-1 and TRBJ1-1, with D tentatively TRBD1 (6 bases). Trimming took off 4 bases at V and 5 bases at J, with 14 bases between the two ends. Germline-derived CDR1 and CDR2 are DFQATT and SNEGSKA (reference sequence). The CDR3 length is 13 residues. The CDR3 is CSATPLQGTEAFF. The CDR3 DNA reads as TGCAGTGCTACGCCCCTACAGGGAACTGAAGCTTTCTTT.

This clonotype was observed a few times. In nucleotides, the CDR3 is TGTGCCAGCAGTTTAGCCAGGGGCGAGGGCTCTGGGGCCAACGTCCTGACTTTC. Translating gives CASSLARGEGSGANVLTF. The chain has TRBV12-3 or TRBV12-4 and TRBJ2-6; D might be TRBD1 (6 bases). V lost 0 bases to trimming and J lost 0 bases, with 12 bases between them. The CDR3 contains 18 residues.

The J gene is TRBJ2-2, the V gene TRBV2, with 9 bases that match TRBD2. V was pared by 7 bases and J by 8 bases, with 5 bases of the junction left unmatched. CDR3 length equals 13 residues. Germline CDR1 is SNHLY and CDR2 is FYNNEI. The CDR3 reads CASKREAGGELFF. CDR3 sequence (DNA): TGTGCCAGCAAGCGGGAGGCCGGTGGGGAGCTGTTTTTT.

This clonotype was detected a few times. This chain connects TRBV11-2 to TRBJ2-3, with D possibly matching TRBD2 (6 bases). V lost 1 base to trimming and J lost 2 bases, with 13 bases between them. CDR3 length: 16 residues. In germline, CDR1 is SGHAT, CDR2 FQNNGV. The CDR3 reads CASSLVGRGITDTQYF. The DNA of the CDR3 is TGTGCCAGCAGCTTAGTGGGGCGCGGGATCACAGATACGCAGTATTTT.

The chain is built from TRBV11-2 and TRBJ2-3; D not resolved. Trimming left V 1 base short and J 4 bases short, with 9 bases between. The CDR3 is made up of 14 amino acids. Germline CDR1 SGHAT, CDR2 FQNNGV. The CDR3 DNA is TGTGCCAGCAGCTTAGCGGCAAGGGCAGATACGCAGTATTTT. Protein: CASSLAARADTQYF.

This clonotype came up a few times. This chain connects TRBV14 to TRBJ2-3; perhaps TRBD1 as D (5 bases). V lost 0 bases, J lost 1 base, and 11 bases lay in between. The CDR3 totals 16 residues. The germline V gene encodes CDR1 SGHDN and CDR2 FVKESK. The CDR3 DNA sequence: TGTGCCAGCAGCCAAGATACGGCCAGGGGCACAGATACGCAGTATTTT. It codes for CASSQDTARGTDTQYF.

This clonotype has a handful of counts. The J gene is TRBJ1-1, the V gene TRBV12-3 or TRBV12-4; no reliable D call. Trimming cost V 6 bases and J 3 bases, with 14 bases left between them. The CDR3 consists of 14 residues. CDR3 sequence reads: CASSLPRGYTEAFF. The CDR3 bases are TGTGCCAGCAGCCTCCCCCGGGGTTACACTGAAGCTTTCTTT.

The chain couples TRBV29-1 to TRBJ2-5; TRBD1 matches 12 bases. This CDR3 comprises 14 residues. Germline CDR1 reads SQVTM; CDR2 reads ANQGSEA. Trimming removed 2 bases from V and 5 bases from J; junction bases left unmatched: 3. The CDR3 reads CSVERDRGPETQYF. The CDR3 nucleotides are TGCAGCGTTGAAAGGGACAGGGGGCCGGAGACCCAGTACTTC.

This clonotype was seen ten or more times. The chain employs TRBV12-3 or TRBV12-4 and TRBJ2-2; no definite D call. The CDR3 runs 11 residues. The V and J ends lost 3 bases and 7 bases respectively, with 3 bases between them. As DNA, the CDR3 is TGTGCCAGCAGTTTTGGCGGGGAGCTGTTTTTT. Translation: CASSFGGELFF.

This clonotype has only a few counts. The chain combines TRBV7-9 with TRBJ2-1; unclear D gene. CDR3 length: 13 residues. Trimming took off 5 bases at V and 8 bases at J, with 13 bases between the two ends. Germline V gene data show CDR1 as SEHNR and CDR2 as FQNEAQ (reference sequence). The CDR3: CASSQPRHDEQFF. CDR3 sequence (DNA): TGTGCCAGCAGCCAGCCCCGACATGATGAGCAGTTCTTC. The full variable domain, in which reference TRBV7-9 and TRBJ2-1 provide the parts outside the CDR3, is DTGVSQNPRHKITKRGQNVTFRCDPISEHNRLYWYRQTLGQGPEFLTYFQNEAQLEKSRLLSDRFSAERPKGSFSTLEIQRTEQGDSAMYLCASSQPRHDEQFFGPGTRLTVL.

The chain is built from TRBV3-1 and TRBJ2-5; D might be TRBD2 (6 bases). Deletions cut 1 base from V and 7 bases from J, with 7 bases between. Germline V gene lookup returns CDR1 LGHDT and CDR2 YNNKEL (reference sequence). This CDR3 is 12 amino acids long. CDR3 amino acids: CASSQGGGTQYF. The CDR3 DNA reads TGTGCCAGCAGCCAAGGGGGAGGGACCCAGTACTTC.

The chain employs TRBV6-5 and TRBJ2-7, with 9 bases that match TRBD1. CDR1 and CDR2 (germline): MNHEY, SVGAGI. The V segment lost 6 bases and the J segment 7 bases; nucleotides outside the gene matches: 10. The CDR3 covers 14 residues. The CDR3 DNA is TGTGCCAGCAGGCAAACAGGGGGCGCGGTGGAGCAGTACTTC. It specifies CASRQTGGAVEQYF.

The gene calls are TRBV5-5 and TRBJ1-5; D remains unclear. Looked up from germline, CDR1 is SGHKS and CDR2 is YYEKEE (reference sequence). The CDR3 is 17 amino acids. V lost 0 bases and J 1 base, leaving 14 bases between the germline ends. This chain's CDR3 is CASSLAAGGISNQPQHF. CDR3 in DNA: TGTGCCAGCAGCTTGGCCGCCGGAGGGATAAGCAATCAGCCCCAGCATTTT.

This sequence joins TRBV7-3 and TRBJ2-2; TRBD2 matches at 8 bases. Looked up from germline, CDR1 is SGHTA and CDR2 is FQGTGA. V trimming: 4 bases; J trimming: 5 bases; junction bases outside the gene matches: 3. The CDR3 runs 14 residues. The CDR3 DNA sequence: TGTGCCAGCAGCTCGACTAGCGTTACCGGGGAGCTGTTTTTT. Translation: CASSSTSVTGELFF.

The chain recombines TRBV7-8 with TRBJ1-2; 8 bases are a match to TRBD1. The germline gives CDR1 SGHVS, CDR2 FQNEAQ. The CDR3 is 15 amino acids. Losses at the gene ends were 1 base for V and 5 bases for J; bases not matched to a gene: 6. CDR3 in DNA: TGTGCCAGCAGCTTAGAGGACAGGGCCTCATATGGCTACACCTTC. Residues: CASSLEDRASYGYTF.

This clonotype was seen at least ten times. The gene calls are TRBV5-1 and TRBJ2-3; 10 bases fit TRBD2. The junction had 10 bases not matched to a gene; V was cut back by 5 bases and J by 1 base. CDR3 length: 17 amino acids. In germline, CDR1 is SGHRS, CDR2 YFSETQ. The DNA for the CDR3 is TGCGCCAGCAGGGATAGTACTAGCGGGATAGGCACAGATACGCAGTATTTT. As protein: CASRDSTSGIGTDTQYF.

The rearrangement uses TRBV3-1 and TRBJ2-1; D may correspond to TRBD1 or TRBD2 (5 bases each). The CDR3 length is 14 residues. Germline V lookup: CDR1 LGHDT, CDR2 YNNKEL (reference sequence). The V end was cut by 3 bases, the J end by 7 bases, with 13 bases between. Written as DNA, the CDR3 is TGTGCCAGCAGCCATAGAGGGGCTTGGAATGAGCAGTTCTTC. Its protein is CASSHRGAWNEQFF.

The chain uses TRBV18 and TRBJ1-4, with D possibly being TRBD1 (5 bases). The CDR3 runs to 13 residues. V gave up 4 bases and J gave up 8 bases, with 11 bases separating them. CDR1 KGHSH and CDR2 LQKENI come from the germline V gene. This CDR3 reads CASSRGGPEKLFF. In nucleotides, the CDR3 is TGTGCCAGCTCACGTGGGGGACCGGAAAAACTGTTTTTT.

The sample holds a few counts of this clonotype. This chain's CDR3 is CAISESGWYSNQPQHF. The CDR3 DNA sequence: TGTGCCATCAGTGAGTCTGGGTGGTATAGCAATCAGCCCCAGCATTTT. The rearrangement joins TRBV10-3 to TRBJ1-5; D ambiguous. V shed 0 bases and J shed 0 bases, with 9 bases lying between them. From germline, CDR1 is ENHRY and CDR2 SYGVKD. The CDR3 spans 16 residues.

This chain connects TRBV7-3 to TRBJ2-1; TRBD2 matches 9 bases. The CDR3 is 14 amino acids. Germline CDR1 is SGHTA and CDR2 is FQGTGA. J gave up 7 bases and V 5 bases, and 6 bases lay outside the gene matches. The CDR3 reads CASSVSGGGNEQFF. CDR3 DNA sequence: TGTGCCAGCAGCGTTAGCGGGGGAGGAAATGAGCAGTTCTTC.

This clonotype was recorded a few times. The chain couples TRBV20-1 to TRBJ2-3; D ambiguous. The CDR3 has 14 residues. The germline V and J ends were trimmed by 1 base and 2 bases, with 10 bases remaining between them. CDR1 and CDR2 (germline): DFQATT, SNEGSKA (reference sequence). The CDR3 spells CSARVGIYTDTQYF. As DNA, the CDR3 is TGCAGTGCTAGAGTTGGCATATACACAGATACGCAGTATTTT.

The rearrangement links TRBV6-5 to TRBJ2-2; 9 bases map to TRBD2. CDR1 and CDR2 from the germline V gene are MNHEY and SVGAGI. The V segment lost 8 bases and the J segment 1 base; nucleotides outside the gene matches: 5. This CDR3 is built from 15 residues. This CDR3 is CASSPTSGNTGELFF. The CDR3 DNA sequence: TGTGCCAGCTCTCCGACTAGCGGGAACACCGGGGAGCTGTTTTTT.

Only a few counts were recorded for this clonotype. The CDR3 loop is CASSLGQVDGYTF. The CDR3 DNA reads as TGTGCCAGCAGCTTGGGGCAGGTGGATGGCTACACCTTC. The chain recombines TRBV7-8 with TRBJ1-2, with TRBD1 as a possible D gene (5 bases). Germline V lookup: CDR1 SGHVS, CDR2 FQNEAQ. Trimming cost V 3 bases and J 6 bases, with 11 bases left between them. The CDR3 sequence is 13 residues long.

This clonotype was seen more than once but under ten times. V usage is TRBV7-9 and J usage is TRBJ2-3; TRBD2 agrees at 12 bases. Germline CDR1 and CDR2: SEHNR and FQNEAQ (reference sequence). J was trimmed by 6 bases and V by 4 bases; bases with no gene match: 5. The CDR3 is 15 amino acids. The CDR3 coding sequence is TGTGCCAGCAGCTGGGGACTAGCGGGTCTGGATACGCAGTATTTT. It yields the protein CASSWGLAGLDTQYF.

The genes are TRBV6-1 and TRBJ2-7; tentatively, D is TRBD1 (5 bases). This CDR3 comprises 15 residues. The germline V gene has CDR1 MNHNS and CDR2 SASEGT. V dropped 1 base and J dropped 5 bases, with 15 bases sitting between them. The CDR3: CASSEGRAALNEQYF. CDR3 sequence (DNA): TGTGCCAGCAGTGAAGGCAGGGCCGCTTTGAACGAGCAGTACTTC.

The rearrangement links TRBV5-6 to TRBJ2-1, with D uncertain. From germline, CDR1 is SGHDT and CDR2 YYEEEE. V was cut by 2 bases and J by 2 bases, with 8 bases left in between. This CDR3 has 14 amino acids. The CDR3 reads CASSFSTPYNEQFF. CDR3 in DNA: TGTGCCAGCAGCTTCAGTACCCCCTACAATGAGCAGTTCTTC.

Only a few counts were recorded for this clonotype. This chain links TRBV4-1 with TRBJ2-7, with D unresolved. Germline CDR1 reads MGHRA; CDR2 reads YSYEKL. V was trimmed by 0 bases and J by 2 bases, leaving 11 bases between them. This CDR3 spans 15 amino acids. The CDR3 sequence is CASSQDRLTTYEQYF. In DNA form, the CDR3 reads TGCGCCAGCAGCCAAGATAGATTAACCACCTACGAGCAGTACTTC.

This clonotype has more than one count but fewer than ten. The chain recombines TRBV27 with TRBJ1-5; the D gene is possibly TRBD1 (5 bases). The CDR3 consists of 16 residues. The germline V and J ends were trimmed by 3 bases and 2 bases, with 14 bases remaining between them. CDR1 MNHEY and CDR2 SMNVEV come from the germline V gene (reference sequence). Here the CDR3 DNA reads TGTGCCAGCAGTTTCCTCTCCAGGGAGGGCAATCAGCCCCAGCATTTT. It is translated as CASSFLSREGNQPQHF.